Presented here are 21 T cell receptor beta chains from one specimen sequenced in a study of T-cell memory formation after mild COVID-19. One entry per CDR3 protein results from TCRdb running MiXCR on the 5' RACE reads. The sample has around 130,000 distinct CDR3 sequences, over 15% seen once. The source material was PBMCs or a T cell subset sorted from them (not recorded which). These TCRs come from a man younger than 35 who had mild COVID-19 (a few samples of this study predate the infection). Cell type and time point are not known.

The chain links TRBV3-1 to TRBJ2-5; the D gene is possibly TRBD2 (5 bases). The CDR3 totals 14 residues. Trimming took off 5 bases at V and 5 bases at J, with 15 bases between the two ends. The germline V gene encodes CDR1 LGHDT and CDR2 YNNKEL (reference sequence). CDR3 in amino acids: CASSTRLGGETQYF. The CDR3 DNA follows: TGTGCCAGCAGCACAAGGCTGGGCGGGGAGACCCAGTACTTC.

The chain combines TRBV4-2 with TRBJ1-2, with D maybe TRBD1 (5 bases). The ends were cut back, 1 base at V and 5 bases at J, with 14 bases in the middle. In germline, CDR1 is LGHNA, CDR2 YNFKEQ. The CDR3 has 15 amino acids. In DNA form, the CDR3 reads TGTGCCAGCAGCCAAGGCGACAGCCAGAAGTATGGCTACACCTTC. Translated: CASSQGDSQKYGYTF.

This clonotype was counted between two and nine times. The CDR3 reads CASSRDTTYEQYF. CDR3 coding DNA: TGTGCCAGCAGCCGGGACACTACCTACGAGCAGTACTTC. This rearrangement joins TRBV11-2 to TRBJ2-7; TRBD1 is a possible D gene (6 bases). This CDR3 has 13 amino acids. Germline lookup yields CDR1 SGHAT and CDR2 FQNNGV. The ends were cut back, 5 bases at V and 2 bases at J, with 10 bases in the middle.

The V call is TRBV12-3 or TRBV12-4, the J call TRBJ2-1, with 11 bases identical to TRBD1. The V gene end was trimmed by 4 bases and the J gene end by 10 bases; junction bases not matched to a gene: 6. The CDR3 consists of 14 residues. CDR3 nucleotide sequence: TGTGCCAGCAGTTGGACAGGGGGCTCTCGGGAGCAGTTCTTC. It translates to CASSWTGGSREQFF.

The chain is built from TRBV3-1 and TRBJ2-2, with a weak D call TRBD1 (5 bases). The germline V gene has CDR1 LGHDT and CDR2 YNNKEL (reference sequence). Between the trimmed V and J ends, which lost 0 bases and 6 bases, there was a span of 8 bases. The CDR3 length is 14 residues. CDR3 sequence reads: CASSQDRVAGELFF. CDR3 nucleotide sequence: TGTGCCAGCAGCCAAGACAGGGTAGCCGGGGAGCTGTTTTTT.

This clonotype was found many times. The chain has TRBV6-2 or TRBV6-3 and TRBJ2-5; the D gene is possibly TRBD2 (5 bases). Germline values: CDR1 MNHEY, CDR2 SVGEGT. The ends were cut back, 5 bases at V and 3 bases at J, with 16 bases in the middle. The CDR3 has 15 amino acids. The CDR3: CASSVVREFEETQYF. The CDR3 bases are TGTGCCAGCAGTGTAGTCCGGGAATTTGAAGAGACCCAGTACTTC.

This clonotype was seen a handful of times. The chain has TRBV28 and TRBJ2-7; 10 bases line up with TRBD1. This CDR3 has 14 residues. V was clipped by 5 bases and J by 7 bases; unmatched bases: 8. The germline gives CDR1 MDHEN, CDR2 SYDVKM. The CDR3 sequence is CASSPGQGTREQYV. DNA for the CDR3: TGTGCCAGCAGTCCGGGACAGGGGACGCGAGAGCAGTACGTC.

The chain recombines TRBV7-3 with TRBJ2-3, with D perhaps TRBD2 (7 bases). This CDR3 is 14 amino acids long. Germline V lookup: CDR1 SGHTA, CDR2 FQGTGA. With 8 bases removed from V and 2 bases from J, the gap between germline ends came to 14 bases. DNA of the CDR3: TGTGCCAGCGGGCGGCGGGGGCTCACAGATACGCAGTATTTT. Amino acid sequence: CASGRRGLTDTQYF. Together with reference TRBV7-3 and TRBJ2-3, the CDR3 gives the full variable domain: GAGVSQTPSNKVTEKGKYVELRCDPISGHTALYWYRQSLGQGPEFLIYFQGTGAADDSGLPNDRFFAVRPEGSVSTLKIQRTERGDSAVYLCASGRRGLTDTQYFGPGTRLTVL.

The chain is built from TRBV12-3 or TRBV12-4 and TRBJ2-2; tentative D call: TRBD1 (5 bases). With 3 bases removed from V and 6 bases from J, the gap between germline ends came to 11 bases. CDR3 length equals 14 residues. In nucleotides, the CDR3 is TGTGCCAGCAGTTTGATACAGGTGGCCGGGGAGCTGTTTTTT. Translating it yields CASSLIQVAGELFF.

The rearrangement joins TRBV12-3 or TRBV12-4 to TRBJ2-3, with a tentative D call TRBD2 (7 bases). CDR3 size: 15 residues. V lost 6 bases and J lost 0, with 13 bases in between. CDR3 sequence (DNA): TGTGCCAGCAGCCGGCGCGGGGGCAGCACAGATACGCAGTATTTT. Protein: CASSRRGGSTDTQYF.

This sequence joins TRBV4-1 and TRBJ1-2; D ambiguous. V was cut by 4 bases and J by 4 bases, with 13 bases left in between. The CDR3 contains 14 residues. In germline, CDR1 is MGHRA, CDR2 YSYEKL. CDR3: CASSLDGPFYGYTF. Here the CDR3 DNA reads TGCGCCAGCAGCCTGGACGGGCCTTTCTATGGCTACACCTTC.

The chain joins TRBV18 to TRBJ1-2; D remains ambiguous. Between the trimmed V and J ends, which lost 0 bases and 8 bases, there was a span of 13 bases. From germline, CDR1 is KGHSH and CDR2 LQKENI. This CDR3 comprises 14 residues. Here the CDR3 reads CASSPPNGEGGYTF. Here the CDR3 DNA reads TGTGCCAGCTCACCACCGAACGGGGAGGGCGGCTACACCTTC.

J is TRBJ1-2 and V is TRBV6-6, with no clear D. Germline V gene data show CDR1 as MNHNY and CDR2 as SVGAGI (reference sequence). This CDR3 is 13 amino acids long. V gave up 7 bases and J gave up 2 bases, with 11 bases separating them. Here the CDR3 DNA reads TGTGCCAGCACCCCGGGCAGCAACTATGGCTACACCTTC. It yields the protein CASTPGSNYGYTF.

The V gene is TRBV4-3, the J gene TRBJ2-3; D might be TRBD1 (6 bases). The CDR3 has 14 amino acids. CDR1 and CDR2 from the germline V gene are LGHNA and YSLEER. V was shortened by 4 bases and J by 3 bases, with 11 bases between the two germline ends. CDR3 coding DNA: TGCGCCAGCAGCCCTGACAGGCTAACAGATACGCAGTATTTT. Translating it yields CASSPDRLTDTQYF.

This clonotype came up a few times. The V call is TRBV4-2, the J call TRBJ2-5; D is possibly TRBD1 or TRBD2 (5 bases each). The germline CDR1 and CDR2 sequences are LGHNA and YNFKEQ. The CDR3 runs 14 residues. The germline V and J ends were trimmed by 3 bases and 3 bases, with 11 bases remaining between them. This chain's CDR3 is CASSHAGTEETQYF. The CDR3 DNA is TGTGCCAGCAGCCACGCCGGGACGGAAGAGACCCAGTACTTC.

This clonotype has only a few counts. This rearrangement joins TRBV6-2 or TRBV6-3 to TRBJ1-1; 12 bases match TRBD1. Germline loops: CDR1 MNHEY, CDR2 SVGEGT. The CDR3 runs 15 residues. V gave up 4 bases and J gave up 5 bases; unmatched junction bases: 5. The CDR3 region is CASSWGQGARTEAFF. CDR3 DNA: TGTGCCAGCAGTTGGGGACAGGGGGCGCGAACTGAAGCTTTCTTT.

This clonotype was observed a few times. V and J are TRBV14 and TRBJ2-5; 9 nucleotides match TRBD2. Trimming cost V 2 bases and J 4 bases; bases outside gene matches: 8. Germline CDR1 SGHDN, CDR2 FVKESK. The CDR3 runs to 16 residues. In nucleotides, the CDR3 is TGTGCCAGCAGCCAATGGGGGACTAGCAGCGGAGAGACCCAGTACTTC. Amino acids: CASSQWGTSSGETQYF.

This clonotype was picked up many times. This chain links TRBV11-2 with TRBJ2-5; 7 nucleotides match TRBD1. The CDR3 consists of 15 residues. Trimming took 5 bases from V and 1 from J; bases not matched to a gene: 7. From germline, CDR1 is SGHAT and CDR2 FQNNGV. The CDR3 region has the DNA TGTGCCAGCAGCGATAGAAGGGACAGCCAAGAGACCCAGTACTTC. Encoded protein: CASSDRRDSQETQYF.

The CDR3 DNA sequence: TGTGCCAGCAGCCAAACCTCTGGGGGACTCGGGTACAATGAGCAGTTCTTC. It encodes CASSQTSGGLGYNEQFF. The V and J genes are TRBV4-2 and TRBJ2-1; D is possibly TRBD2 (6 bases). Germline V gives CDR1 LGHNA, CDR2 YNFKEQ. Trimming cost V 2 bases and J 4 bases, with 18 bases left between them. The CDR3 length is 17 residues.

The V gene is TRBV5-1, the J gene TRBJ2-1; 11 positions agree with TRBD2. V trimming: 5 bases; J trimming: 9 bases; junction bases outside the gene matches: 16. From germline, CDR1 is SGHRS and CDR2 YFSETQ. CDR3 size: 17 residues. CDR3 sequence: CASSGSASGGPTGEQFF. The CDR3 DNA is TGCGCCAGCAGTGGATCGGCTAGCGGGGGGCCCACGGGTGAGCAGTTCTTC. The variable domain in full, with the rest retrieved from reference TRBV5-1 and TRBJ2-1, is KAGVTQTPRYLIKTRGQQVTLSCSPISGHRSVSWYQQTPGQGLQFLFEYFSETQRNKGNFPGRFSGRQFSNSRSEMNVSTLELGDSALYLCASSGSASGGPTGEQFFGPGTRLTVL.

The V call is TRBV2, the J call TRBJ2-7, with TRBD1 matching over 7 bases. J gave up 8 bases and V 6 bases, and 13 bases lay outside the gene matches. Germline CDR1 reads SNHLY; CDR2 reads FYNNEI. CDR3 length: 14 amino acids. CDR3 residues: CASSLDRDLKKQYF. DNA for the CDR3: TGTGCCAGCAGCCTAGACAGGGATCTTAAAAAGCAGTACTTC.